The 22 T cell receptor beta chains listed next were all sequenced from one sample in a study of blood T cells in healthy people across ages (dated by TCRdb to about 2015). The library came from 5' RACE. Sequencer: Illumina HiSeq 2500. The second PCR ran for roughly 7 to 12 cycles and used a J-beta primer mix along with a sample-barcoded 5' primer. TCRdb reanalyzed the raw reads on its own, using fastp at Q25 for trimming and MiXCR for clone calling, and kept in-frame beta chains. Each record represents a unique CDR3 protein, reported with the most common genes and DNA among its rows. The sample includes almost 1 million distinct CDR3 sequences, with roughly 51% observed a single time. The top ten constitute roughly 23% of the sample. The sequenced sample consisted of blood. These receptors came from a woman aged 55-75 years in good health.

The chain recombines TRBV6-2 or TRBV6-3 with TRBJ2-1; no firm D call. The CDR3 contains 14 residues. Germline V lookup: CDR1 MNHEY, CDR2 SVGEGT. Trimming left V 2 bases short and J 7 bases short, with 12 bases between. CDR3 nucleotide sequence: TGTGCCAGCAGTTACGCTCCCAGCACGAATGAGCAGTTCTTC. Its protein is CASSYAPSTNEQFF.

The chain has TRBV4-1 and TRBJ2-6; possibly TRBD1 or TRBD2 for D (5 bases each). V dropped 2 bases and J dropped 2 bases, with 13 bases sitting between them. The V gene's germline CDR1 is MGHRA and CDR2 YSYEKL. The CDR3 is 17 amino acids. Here the CDR3 reads CASSQLWDATGANVLTF. In DNA, the CDR3 is TGCGCCAGCAGCCAACTATGGGACGCCACTGGGGCCAACGTCCTGACTTTC.

This clonotype came up a few times. The chain couples TRBV18 to TRBJ2-7; D is perhaps TRBD2 (6 bases). Germline V gene sequence: CDR1 KGHSH, CDR2 LQKENI. Trimming stripped 3 bases from V and 7 bases from J, with 16 bases between. The CDR3 contains 14 residues. The CDR3: CASSPGAGGDEQYF. CDR3 nucleotide sequence: TGTGCCAGCTCACCTGGGGCCGGCGGGGATGAGCAGTACTTC. The variable domain in full, completed from reference TRBV18 and TRBJ2-7, reads NAGVMQNPRHLVRRRGQEARLRCSPMKGHSHVYWYRQLPEEGLKFMVYLQKENIIDESGMPKERFSAEFPKEGPSILRIQQVVRGDSAAYFCASSPGAGGDEQYFGPGTRLTVT.

In its sample, this clonotype was seen once. J is TRBJ2-1 and V is TRBV20-1; D might be TRBD2 (6 bases). Trimming removed 5 bases at V and 5 bases at J, with 13 bases between. Germline assignment: CDR1 DFQATT and CDR2 SNEGSKA (reference sequence). The CDR3 totals 13 residues. This CDR3 reads CSAVSGYNNEQFF. CDR3 DNA sequence: TGCAGTGCTGTAAGCGGGTATAACAATGAGCAGTTCTTC.

V is TRBV7-9 and J is TRBJ2-5; tentative D call: TRBD2 (6 bases). The CDR3 runs to 15 residues. CDR1 is SEHNR, CDR2 FQNEAQ, per germline (reference sequence). V lost 5 bases to trimming and J lost 4 bases, with 17 bases between them. Written as DNA, the CDR3 is TGTGCCAGCAGCCCCTCACGGGAGTGGAGAGAGACCCAGTACTTC. It yields the protein CASSPSREWRETQYF.

This clonotype appeared once. CDR3 nucleotides: TGTGCCAGCAGTGAAGCGCGTCGCTATCAGCCCCAGCATTTT. Amino acids: CASSEARRYQPQHF. The chain carries TRBV6-1 and TRBJ1-5; D remains unclear. The V gene lost 0 bases and the J gene lost 5 bases, with 8 bases spanning the gap. The CDR3 runs to 14 residues. Germline loops: CDR1 MNHNS, CDR2 SASEGT.

The chain combines TRBV7-2 with TRBJ1-1; TRBD1 matches at 9 bases. This CDR3 has 17 amino acids. Germline-derived CDR1 and CDR2 are SGHTA and FQGNSA. J gave up 1 base and V 1 base, and 7 bases lay outside the gene matches. Here the CDR3 DNA reads TGTGCCAGCAGCTTAGTCCCGGGACAGGGATCGAACACTGAAGCTTTCTTT. The encoded protein is CASSLVPGQGSNTEAFF.

This rearrangement joins TRBV2 to TRBJ2-7, with no clear D. The CDR3 spans 11 residues. Germline CDR1 and CDR2: SNHLY and FYNNEI. Trimming left V 6 bases short and J 7 bases short, with 10 bases between. CDR3 protein: CASRLNSEQYF. The CDR3 DNA follows: TGTGCCAGCAGGCTAAACAGTGAGCAGTACTTC.

This clonotype has more than one count but fewer than ten. The V gene is TRBV20-1, the J gene TRBJ1-6; D is possibly TRBD1 (5 bases). There are 14 residues in the CDR3. The germline V gene has CDR1 DFQATT and CDR2 SNEGSKA (reference sequence). Trimming removed 6 bases at V and 7 bases at J, with 16 bases between. The chain's CDR3 is CSARDDSVNSPLHF. CDR3 DNA: TGCAGTGCGAGGGACGATTCGGTCAATTCACCCCTCCACTTT.

This rearrangement joins TRBV5-1 to TRBJ2-1, with D possibly matching TRBD1 (6 bases). Trimming shortened V by 2 bases and J by 8 bases, and 20 bases separated the two germline ends. The CDR3 contains 16 residues. CDR1 SGHRS and CDR2 YFSETQ come from the germline V gene. CDR3 loop: CASSLFPQGRMDEQFF. The CDR3 DNA is TGCGCCAGCAGCTTATTTCCTCAGGGGCGGATGGATGAGCAGTTCTTC.

The chain recombines TRBV6-2 or TRBV6-3 with TRBJ1-4; no clear D gene. From germline, CDR1 is MNHEY and CDR2 SVGEGT. The CDR3 spans 13 residues. With 6 bases removed from V and 5 bases from J, the gap between germline ends came to 10 bases. CDR3 loop: CASSLVGNEKLFF. Here the CDR3 DNA reads TGTGCCAGCAGCCTTGTCGGGAATGAAAAACTGTTTTTT.

The CDR3 region has the DNA TGCGCCAGCGCCCCCGACAGGAACAATCAGCCCCAGCATTTT. As protein: CASAPDRNNQPQHF. The V gene is TRBV5-1, the J gene TRBJ1-5; maybe TRBD1 (6 bases). The V gene's germline CDR1 is SGHRS and CDR2 YFSETQ. Between the trimmed V and J ends, which lost 7 bases and 3 bases, there was a span of 14 bases. The CDR3 spans 14 residues.

The CDR3 region is CSAPTSGRASGKFF. The DNA for the CDR3 is TGCAGTGCTCCGACTAGCGGGAGGGCCTCTGGAAAGTTCTTC. The chain is built from TRBV20-1 and TRBJ2-1; 14 bases are shared with TRBD2. The CDR3 spans 14 residues. V was clipped by 5 bases and J by 14 bases; unmatched bases: 11. Per germline, CDR1 DFQATT and CDR2 SNEGSKA (reference sequence).

The J gene is TRBJ2-5, the V gene TRBV29-1, with TRBD1 matching 7 bases. Germline CDR1 SQVTM, CDR2 ANQGSEA. The V and J ends lost 3 bases and 5 bases, in that order; junction bases with no gene match: 6. The CDR3 runs to 13 residues. The CDR3 here is CSVEPGGSETQYF. The CDR3 coding sequence is TGCAGCGTTGAGCCAGGGGGTAGCGAGACCCAGTACTTC. The variable domain in full, with the rest retrieved from reference TRBV29-1 and TRBJ2-5, is SAVISQKPSRDICQRGTSLTIQCQVDSQVTMMFWYRQQPGQSLTLIATANQGSEATYESGFVIDKFPISRPNLTFSTLTVSNMSPEDSSIYLCSVEPGGSETQYFGPGTRLLVL.

The chain carries TRBV4-1 and TRBJ2-1, with D perhaps matching TRBD2 (5 bases). Germline lookup yields CDR1 MGHRA and CDR2 YSYEKL. This CDR3 has 18 residues. Deletions cut 1 base from V and 3 bases from J, with 19 bases between. CDR3 coding DNA: TGCGCCAGCAGCCAAGGAGGCACTGAGCTGACTATCTACAATGAGCAGTTCTTC. This codes for CASSQGGTELTIYNEQFF.

In its sample, this clonotype was seen many times. The gene calls are TRBV6-5 and TRBJ2-7; 9 bases match TRBD2. Germline V lookup: CDR1 MNHEY, CDR2 SVGAGI. With V trimmed by 6 bases and J by 0 bases, 9 bases remained unmatched. The CDR3 totals 16 residues. The CDR3 DNA sequence: TGTGCCAGCAGACTTACAACTAGCGGGCGCTCCTACGAGCAGTACTTC. It codes for CASRLTTSGRSYEQYF.

This clonotype has a handful of counts. This sequence joins TRBV4-3 and TRBJ2-7; D tentatively fits TRBD1 or TRBD2 (5 bases each). CDR3 length equals 14 residues. V was trimmed by 4 bases and J by 4 bases, leaving 14 bases between them. Germline V gene sequence: CDR1 LGHNA, CDR2 YSLEER. The chain's CDR3 is CASSRDRRGYEQYF. CDR3 in DNA: TGCGCCAGCAGCCGGGACCGTAGAGGGTACGAGCAGTACTTC.

The chain employs TRBV20-1 and TRBJ2-1; 7 bases match TRBD2. Germline V lookup: CDR1 DFQATT, CDR2 SNEGSKA (reference sequence). CDR3 size: 19 residues. V lost 6 bases and J lost 0; bases outside the gene matches: 20. CDR3 DNA: TGCAGTGCCCCATCTTTCCGGGACTATCCTATGAGCTCCTACAATGAGCAGTTCTTC. Its translation is CSAPSFRDYPMSSYNEQFF.

The V and J genes are TRBV4-1 and TRBJ1-5, with 7 bases fitting TRBD1. Trimming at V came to 1 base and at J to 8 bases, leaving 5 bases not matched to a gene. Germline CDR1 and CDR2: MGHRA and YSYEKL. The CDR3 runs to 14 residues. CDR3 region: CASSQVTGIEPQHF. CDR3 nucleotides: TGCGCCAGCAGCCAAGTGACAGGGATAGAGCCCCAGCATTTT.

V is TRBV7-6 and J is TRBJ1-1; 8 bases are a match to TRBD1. The CDR3 consists of 18 residues. Germline V CDR1 and CDR2: SGHVS, FNYEAQ. With V trimmed by 5 bases and J by 6 bases, 20 bases remained unmatched. CDR3 DNA: TGTGCCAGCAGCAAACAGGGGGTCGGATCCCCCTTTGAGTCTGAAGCTTTCTTT. Translated: CASSKQGVGSPFESEAFF.

The chain links TRBV9 to TRBJ2-7; D possibly corresponds to TRBD1 (7 bases). The CDR3 runs to 14 residues. The germline gives CDR1 SGDLS, CDR2 YYNGEE. The V and J ends lost 2 bases and 2 bases respectively, with 11 bases between them. CDR3 nucleotides: TGTGCCAGCAGCGTTGCAGGGGGGACCTACGAGCAGTACTTC. Translating it yields CASSVAGGTYEQYF.

This clonotype has just a few counts. The chain recombines TRBV12-3 or TRBV12-4 with TRBJ1-4, with D possibly matching TRBD1 (5 bases). This CDR3 has 16 amino acids. Between the trimmed V and J ends, which lost 8 bases and 0 bases, there was a span of 16 bases. CDR3 coding DNA: TGTGCCAGCGTCCATGGTGGGGCTGCAACTAATGAAAAACTGTTTTTT. Encoded protein: CASVHGGAATNEKLFF.